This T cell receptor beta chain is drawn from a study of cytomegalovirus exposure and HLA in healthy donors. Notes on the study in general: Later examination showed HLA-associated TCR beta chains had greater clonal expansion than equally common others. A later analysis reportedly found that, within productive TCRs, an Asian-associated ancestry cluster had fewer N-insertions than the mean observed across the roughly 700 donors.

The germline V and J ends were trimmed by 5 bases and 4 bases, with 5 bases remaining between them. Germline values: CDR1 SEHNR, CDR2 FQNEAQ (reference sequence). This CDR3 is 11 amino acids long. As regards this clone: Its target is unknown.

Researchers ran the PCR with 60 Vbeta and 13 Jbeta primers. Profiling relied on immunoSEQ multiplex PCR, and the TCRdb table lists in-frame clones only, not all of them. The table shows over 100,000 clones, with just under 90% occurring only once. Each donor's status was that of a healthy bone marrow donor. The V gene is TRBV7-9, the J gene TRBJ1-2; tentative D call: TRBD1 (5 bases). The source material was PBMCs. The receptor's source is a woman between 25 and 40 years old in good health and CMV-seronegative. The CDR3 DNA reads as TGTGCCAGCAGCCAGGGCTATGGCTACACCTTC. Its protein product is CASSQGYGYTF.